This entry concerns a single T cell receptor beta chain. The antigen is unknown. This sample stems from a study of cytomegalovirus exposure and HLA in healthy donors. Findings of the study overall: Available immune exposure information was restricted to CMV serostatus only. Donors were assumed by presence/absence analyses to have roughly uniform sequencing depth. Listed as cytomegalovirus-associated were over 150 TCR beta chains. Productive status was seen about 87% or about 30% of the time for most TCR beta V segments in an earlier analysis.

In the PCR, 60 Vbeta and 13 Jbeta primers were used. Method: immunoSEQ multiplex PCR; TCRdb's copy keeps in-frame clones and lacks some. The table lists 150,000 or so clones, less than 90% of them singletons, with around 5.8% in the top ten. The CDR3 totals 15 residues. The J segment lost 1 base and the V segment lost 3 bases, leaving 6 bases of the junction unmatched. Germline CDR1 SGHDN, CDR2 FVKESK. This rearrangement joins TRBV14 to TRBJ2-7, with 7 bases matching TRBD1. This receptor was identified in a male donor in good health and CMV-seropositive. Sequencing input: PBMCs. In DNA, the CDR3 is TGTGCCAGCAGCCAGTGGGACAGCTCTTCCTACGAGCAGTACTTC. It specifies CASSQWDSSSYEQYF. The full variable domain, completed using reference TRBV14 and TRBJ2-7, is EAGVTQFPSHSVIEKGQTVTLRCDPISGHDNLYWYRRVMGKEIKFLLHFVKESKQDESGMPNNRFLAERTGGTYSTLKVQPAELEDSGVYFCASSQWDSSSYEQYFGPGTRLTVT.